This T cell receptor (beta chain) was profiled in a study of blood T cell repertoires in COVID-19. Overall study: Acute-phase and convalescent COVID-19 samples originated in the United States, Italy and Spain.

Assay used: immunoSEQ multiplex PCR; TCRdb lists only in-frame clones, some missing. The table includes about 73,000 clones, approximately 80% detected once. With 7 bases clipped from V and 3 bases from J, the junction kept 11 bases outside the gene matches. This CDR3 is built from 17 residues. Germline V CDR1 and CDR2: MNHEY, SMNVEV (reference sequence). This clonotype was obtained from a woman aged 55-70 years with acute or convalescent COVID-19. The sequenced sample was peripheral blood. The chain joins TRBV27 to TRBJ2-3; 12 bases are shared with TRBD2. CDR3 protein: CASISYLAGGTTDTQYF. The CDR3, as DNA: TGTGCCAGCATCTCTTATCTAGCGGGGGGGACTACAGATACGCAGTATTTT.